A selection of T cell receptor beta chains follows, all from one sample in a study of CD8+CD57+ T cells in acquired aplastic anemia. TCRdb redid the calling of the reads with MiXCR, one entry per CDR3 protein. Of a few hundred thousand distinct CDR3 sequences in the sample, under 65% were seen once. Specimen: sorted CD4+, CD8+, or CD8+CD57+ T cells (not recorded which) from PBMCs. The receptors derive from a human donor in good health. Each CDR3 is given without its conserved first and last residue.

TRBJ2-7	TRBV9	11	ASSRGRSYEQY
TRBJ1-5	TRBV30	11	AWSEANNQPQH
TRBJ2-7	TRBV29-1	12	SVEKGDRGYEQY
TRBJ2-7	TRBV7-9	11	ASIIPGTYEQY
TRBJ2-7	TRBV7-2	11	ASSPYSTYEQY
TRBJ2-7	TRBV2	13	ASSDPAGKGNEQY
TRBJ1-2	TRBV9	6	ASSVGT
TRBJ2-5	TRBV15	11	ATSRRQWETQY
TRBJ2-1	TRBV2	12	ASKPGHVHNEQF
TRBJ1-2	TRBV24-1	12	ATSDFRGGYGYT
TRBJ1-2	TRBV7-7	10	ASSFPQGGYT
TRBJ1-2	TRBV6-5	12	ASSYSGPNYGYT
TRBJ2-5	TRBV20-1	11	SAPGVDQETQY
TRBJ1-6	TRBV7-9	12	ASSRDGTNSPLH
TRBJ1-1	TRBV10-2	11	ASKGQGGTEAF
TRBJ1-1	TRBV6-6	12	ASSMVTMNTEAF